The following is a T cell receptor (beta chain) sequence with its context. Under the authors' procedure: Amplification with reference gene primers provided the estimates of nucleated cell counts. The assay was immunoSEQ multiplex PCR, and TCRdb's table has in-frame clones only and misses some. V, J and clone size are taken as reported in that table, and D and trimming were inferred from the DNA itself. This sample has about 220,000 clones, with around 90% found just once. This record belongs to a study of blood T cell repertoires in COVID-19. For the study at large: Sources were T cells, B-cell-depleted T cells, or PBMCs; the material itself was cDNA or gDNA.

Germline values: CDR1 SGHVS, CDR2 FQNEAQ. V shed 5 bases, J shed 5 bases, and the junction held 4 bases outside the gene matches. The CDR3 runs to 13 residues. This study enrolled people aged roughly 18 to 89 from about 24 US geographic areas. Participant reports of clinical history set cohort assignment. The sequencing input was PBMCs or T cells enriched from blood (not recorded which). This chain links TRBV7-8 with TRBJ2-7, with 9 bases fitting TRBD1. This receptor was identified in a woman aged 30 to 39 who had recovered from COVID-19. The CDR3 loop is CASSDRGANEQYF. The DNA for the CDR3 is TGTGCCAGCAGCGACAGGGGGGCTAACGAGCAGTACTTC.